The sequence of this T cell receptor beta chain was determined in a study of blood T cell repertoires in COVID-19. About the study: PBMCs, B-cell-depleted T cells, or T cells provided the cDNA or gDNA that made up the material.

V lost 6 bases and J 2 bases, leaving 13 bases between the germline ends. Germline loops: CDR1 SNHLY, CDR2 FYNNEI. The CDR3 extends over 14 amino acids. This clone was picked up a small number of times. The assay was immunoSEQ multiplex PCR, and TCRdb's table has in-frame clones only and misses some. The data hold approximately 400,000 clones, with roughly four fifths observed a single time. The sequence was obtained from a woman between 50 and 59 years old who had recovered from COVID-19. The chain recombines TRBV2 with TRBJ2-5; D is possibly TRBD1 (5 bases). The sequenced sample consisted of PBMCs or T cells enriched from blood (not recorded which). The CDR3 DNA follows: TGTGCCAGCAGAGAAACAGGCGTACAAGAGACCCAGTACTTC. This gives the protein CASRETGVQETQYF.